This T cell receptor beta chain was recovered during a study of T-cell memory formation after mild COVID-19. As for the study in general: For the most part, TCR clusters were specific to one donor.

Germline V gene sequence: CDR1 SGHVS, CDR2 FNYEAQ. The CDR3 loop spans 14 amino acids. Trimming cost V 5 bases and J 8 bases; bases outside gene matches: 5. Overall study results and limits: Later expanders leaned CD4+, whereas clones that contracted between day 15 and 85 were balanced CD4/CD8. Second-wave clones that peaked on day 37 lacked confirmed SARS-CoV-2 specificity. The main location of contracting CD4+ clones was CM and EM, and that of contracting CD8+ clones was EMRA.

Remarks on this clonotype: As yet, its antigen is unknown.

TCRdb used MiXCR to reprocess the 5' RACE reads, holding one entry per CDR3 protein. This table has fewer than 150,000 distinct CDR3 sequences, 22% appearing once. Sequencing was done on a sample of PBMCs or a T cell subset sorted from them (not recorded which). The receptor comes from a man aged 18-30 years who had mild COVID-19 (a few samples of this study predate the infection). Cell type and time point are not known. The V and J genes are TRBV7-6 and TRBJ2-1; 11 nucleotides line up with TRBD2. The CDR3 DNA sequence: TGTGCCAGCAGCCCCACTAGCGGGGGTTATGAGCAGTTCTTC. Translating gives CASSPTSGGYEQFF.